These T cell receptor beta chains were read from a single sample in a study of a mutant IDH1 vaccine in newly diagnosed glioma. For these TCRs, the target antigens are not known. The repertoire was sequenced with immunoSEQ multiplex PCR; TCRdb's copy has only in-frame clones and lacks some. The profile covers just over 65,000 clones, with roughly 83% appearing a single time and about an eighth taken by the ten largest. The sequencing used PBMCs, collected from a glioma patient whose treatment included an IDH1 peptide vaccine. These receptors were collected from a man younger than 30 with glioma. Both conserved end residues are part of each CDR3. The D gene is left open where the match is weak. Part of the rows lack a size; the others show once, few, many or a class for expanded clones.

j_call clone_size v_call d_call cdr3_aa cdr3_nt
TRBJ2-1 once TRBV9 TRBD2 CASSVGGVWSNEQFF TGTGCCAGCAGCGTCGGGGGGGTATGGTCGAATGAGCAGTTCTTC
TRBJ2-5 - TRBV5-1 - CASTLQETQYF TGCGCCAGCACCCTACAAGAGACCCAGTACTTC
TRBJ1-5 - TRBV15 - CATAGRLAVNQPQHF TGTGCCACCGCGGGACGTCTCGCGGTCAATCAGCCCCAGCATTTT
TRBJ2-3 once TRBV19 TRBD2 CASSIDTSGRTDTQYF TGTGCCAGTAGTATAGATACTAGCGGGAGAACAGATACGCAGTATTTT
TRBJ2-1 - TRBV7-9 - CASSPRYGSPNEQFF TGTGCCAGCAGCCCCCGTTACGGGAGTCCCAATGAGCAGTTCTTC
TRBJ1-2 - TRBV19 - CASRNIAEGMNYGYTF TGTGCCAGTAGGAACATAGCCGAGGGTATGAACTATGGCTACACCTTC
TRBJ2-1 - TRBV6-6 - CASSSRANSYNEQFF TGTGCCAGCAGTTCCCGAGCAAACTCCTACAATGAGCAGTTCTTC
TRBJ2-7 - TRBV18 - CASSADVVYEQYF TGTGCCAGCTCAGCCGATGTAGTCTACGAGCAGTACTTC
TRBJ2-4 - TRBV7-9 - CASSYTKTGSKNIQYF TGTGCCAGCAGCTACACTAAAACAGGGTCCAAAAACATTCAGTACTTC
TRBJ2-5 - TRBV5-4 - CASSLEVRQETQYF TGTGCCAGCAGCTTGGAGGTCAGGCAAGAGACCCAGTACTTC
TRBJ1-1 - TRBV10-3 - CAISESTGRGEAFF TGTGCCATCAGTGAGTCCACAGGGAGAGGTGAAGCTTTCTTT
TRBJ1-3 once TRBV5-1 TRBD1 CASSLEGTVISGNTIYF TGCGCCAGCAGCTTGGAAGGGACAGTCATCTCTGGAAACACCATATATTTT
TRBJ2-5 once TRBV4-1 TRBD2 CASSRVLAGWETQYF TGCGCCAGCAGCCGAGTACTAGCGGGGTGGGAGACCCAGTACTTC
TRBJ1-2 - TRBV6-5 TRBD1 CASSYLAGGGGYTF TGTGCCAGCAGTTACCTGGCAGGGGGGGGTGGCTACACCTTC
TRBJ2-1 - TRBV4-1 - CASSQVLLSSYNEQFF TGCGCCAGCAGCCAAGTTTTACTGAGCTCCTACAATGAGCAGTTCTTC
TRBJ1-5 - TRBV4-2 - CASSSGNSRGSGPQHF TGTGCCAGCAGCTCTGGGAACAGCCGGGGTTCAGGACCCCAGCATTTT
TRBJ1-3 - TRBV7-9 - CASSLTVRGARGNTIYF TGTGCCAGCAGCTTAACCGTTCGGGGGGCGCGCGGAAACACCATATATTTT
TRBJ1-2 - TRBV14 TRBD1 CASSQGWTGGGYTF TGTGCCAGCAGCCAAGGATGGACAGGGGGCGGCTACACCTTC
TRBJ2-2 - TRBV25-1 TRBD2 CASSEYLTSGRAAGELFF TGTGCCAGCAGTGAATATCTGACTAGCGGGAGGGCGGCGGGGGAGCTGTTTTTT
TRBJ2-7 - TRBV28 - CASSSAATSNEQYF TGTGCCAGCAGCTCTGCAGCGACGTCCAACGAGCAGTACTTC
TRBJ2-7 - TRBV7-9 - CASSATGTYEQYF TGTGCCAGCAGCGCGACAGGCACCTACGAGCAGTACTTC
TRBJ2-7 - TRBV18 - CASSPHGQGGRYEQYF TGTGCCAGCTCACCCCACGGACAGGGAGGGCGCTACGAGCAGTACTTC
TRBJ2-1 once TRBV6-5 - CASGPQGGDNEQFF TGTGCCAGCGGACCACAGGGAGGTGACAATGAGCAGTTCTTC
TRBJ1-1 medium-sized TRBV6-1 TRBD1 CASSEPTGEAFF TGTGCCAGCAGTGAACCGACAGGGGAAGCTTTCTTT
TRBJ1-2 - TRBV29-1 - CSVGFAQGTLSGYTF TGCAGCGTTGGGTTTGCCCAGGGGACCCTAAGTGGCTACACCTTC
TRBJ1-1 once TRBV7-3 - CASSKGQNTEAFF TGTGCCAGCAGTAAGGGACAGAACACTGAAGCTTTCTTT
TRBJ2-1 - TRBV9 TRBD2 CASSVSGRGPNEQFF TGTGCCAGCAGCGTGAGCGGGAGGGGCCCAAATGAGCAGTTCTTC
TRBJ1-2 - TRBV27 TRBD1 CASRIDRDPSYGYTF TGTGCCAGCAGAATCGACAGGGACCCCTCCTATGGCTACACCTTC
TRBJ1-4 - TRBV5-6 - CASSLAGGRSTNEKLFF TGTGCCAGCAGCTTGGCGGGGGGAAGGTCAACTAATGAAAAACTGTTTTTT
TRBJ2-1 - TRBV5-1 TRBD2 CASSPSGATYNEQFF TGCGCCAGCAGCCCTAGCGGGGCAACCTACAATGAGCAGTTCTTC
TRBJ2-7 - TRBV5-1 - CASSPSYGTVRQYF TGCGCCAGCAGCCCAAGTTACGGGACCGTTCGGCAGTACTTC
TRBJ2-2 - TRBV27 TRBD1 CASLDRGPTGELFF TGTGCCAGCCTAGACAGGGGCCCCACCGGGGAGCTGTTTTTT
TRBJ2-4 - TRBV25-1 - CASSEFLLRKAAKNIQYF TGTGCCAGCAGTGAATTTTTGTTAAGGAAAGCAGCCAAAAACATTCAGTACTTC
TRBJ1-2 - TRBV19 TRBD1 CASTAGQGWHKYGYTF TGTGCCAGTACAGCAGGACAGGGATGGCATAAGTATGGCTACACCTTC
TRBJ2-5 - TRBV9 - CASAGPNYQETQYF TGTGCCAGCGCGGGACCCAACTACCAAGAGACCCAGTACTTC
TRBJ1-1 - TRBV7-2 TRBD1 CASSANSGGMAFF TGTGCCAGCAGCGCTAATTCAGGGGGCATGGCTTTCTTT
TRBJ1-5 - TRBV28 - CASIPPTGPGNQPQHF TGTGCCAGCATCCCCCCGACAGGTCCCGGCAATCAGCCCCAGCATTTT
TRBJ1-1 - TRBV27 TRBD1 CASSSGTGSMNTEAFF TGTGCCAGCAGCTCCGGGACAGGAAGCATGAACACTGAAGCTTTCTTT
TRBJ1-1 - TRBV7-2 - CASSLGTRGPSSVAFF TGTGCCAGCAGCCTAGGAACTCGGGGACCTTCCTCTGTCGCTTTCTTT
TRBJ1-4 once TRBV7-2 TRBD1 CASSSQGGTNEKLFF TGTGCCAGCAGCTCACAGGGGGGGACTAATGAAAAACTGTTTTTT
TRBJ1-4 once TRBV4-3 - CASSVGSSTNEKLFF TGCGCCAGCAGCGTAGGGTCTTCAACTAATGAAAAACTGTTTTTT
TRBJ2-2 - TRBV27 - CASSLELAQTGELFF TGTGCCAGCAGTTTAGAACTAGCCCAAACCGGGGAGCTGTTTTTT
TRBJ2-2 - TRBV19 - CASSIDRDTGELFF TGTGCCAGTAGTATAGACAGAGACACCGGGGAGCTGTTTTTT
TRBJ1-1 - TRBV15 - CATSREWQGGTEAFF TGTGCCACCAGCAGAGAGTGGCAGGGAGGCACTGAAGCTTTCTTT
TRBJ2-7 - TRBV27 - CASSLSLRGGRVYEQYF TGTGCCAGCAGTTTATCTTTGAGGGGGGGCAGGGTCTACGAGCAGTACTTC
TRBJ2-7 - TRBV6-1 - CASSEVDGMGYEQYF TGTGCCAGCAGTGAAGTGGACGGGATGGGCTACGAGCAGTACTTC
TRBJ1-1 few TRBV10-3 TRBD1 CAISRQGLNTEAFF TGTGCCATCAGCCGACAGGGGCTGAACACTGAAGCTTTCTTT
TRBJ1-5 - TRBV9 - CASSVKAAYSNQPQHF TGTGCCAGCAGCGTAAAGGCCGCCTATAGCAATCAGCCCCAGCATTTT
TRBJ1-5 few TRBV7-9 TRBD1 CASSLEGTGDSNQPQHF TGTGCCAGCAGCTTAGAGGGAACAGGGGATAGCAATCAGCCCCAGCATTTT
TRBJ1-1 - TRBV18 - CASSPRRPPLNTEAFF TGTGCCAGCTCACCACGGAGACCTCCTCTGAACACTGAAGCTTTCTTT
TRBJ1-4 - TRBV5-1 - CASSHDSSTNEKLFF TGCGCCAGCAGTCACGACAGTTCAACTAATGAAAAACTGTTTTTT
TRBJ2-1 - TRBV11-2 TRBD2 CASSLESGGLAGGNEQFF TGTGCCAGCAGCTTAGAAAGTGGGGGACTAGCGGGGGGCAATGAGCAGTTCTTC
TRBJ1-2 - TRBV7-9 - CASSISRGYGYTF TGTGCCAGCAGCATCTCTCGGGGCTATGGCTACACCTTC
TRBJ1-3 - TRBV6-6 TRBD1 CASSRDRPRSGNTIYF TGTGCCAGCAGCCGGGACAGGCCCAGATCTGGAAACACCATATATTTT